This TCR beta chain derives from a study of Ad26.COV2.S vaccination and SARS-CoV-2 variants. Broader study findings: The authors reported substantial breadth in spike-specific CD8+ and CD4+ T cell responses after vaccination.

The length of the CDR3 is 13 residues. The germline V gene has CDR1 SQVTM and CDR2 ANQGSEA. V gave up 3 bases and J gave up 4 bases; unmatched junction bases: 4. To note about this clone: What it recognizes is unknown.

Produced via immunoSEQ multiplex PCR; TCRdb's table is partial and in-frame only. The top ten hold about 1.5% of the sample, which has hundreds of thousands of clones, about 90% seen once. Treatment meaning: over 15 received Ad26.COV2.S at low or high dose, single or two shots; roughly five received placebo; per-sample allocation not given. Repertoires come from day 63 after the first vaccine or placebo injection. The sample in question was peripheral blood, obtained in a trial of Ad26.COV2.S vaccine versus placebo. This receptor was obtained from a person between 18 and 60 years old who received the Ad26.COV2.S COVID-19 vaccine or a placebo. The rearrangement uses TRBV29-1 and TRBJ1-2, with 8 bases that match TRBD1. The CDR3, as DNA: TGCAGCGTTGAGGCAGGGGGCCTCTATGGCTACACCTTC. Protein sequence: CSVEAGGLYGYTF.